This T cell receptor (beta chain) came from a study of graft-versus-host responses after intestinal transplantation. The overall study: Following induction with anti-thymocyte globulin, all recipients were given tacrolimus and steroids for three to four years.

Germline assignment: CDR1 SGHTA and CDR2 FQGNSA. CDR3 length equals 15 residues. V was shortened by 5 bases and J by 0 bases, with 11 bases between the two germline ends. As concerns this clone: Its target is not known.

Clones were sequenced by immunoSEQ multiplex PCR, and TCRdb holds only the in-frame ones, with some missing. The sample lists approximately 33,000 clones, about four fifths occurring once. The study's findings and limits: Individuals carrying graft-donor T cell macrochimerism showed high graft-versus-host to host-versus-graft clonal ratios in allografts. Circulating GvH clones peaking coincided with falling HvG clones soon after transplant. GvH clones were identified in recipient marrow, with some first appearing in ileum or blood.

V is TRBV7-2 and J is TRBJ1-5, with D possibly matching TRBD1 (5 bases). The sequence came from a human donor who received an intestinal transplant. Specimen: unstimulated CD8+ T cells sorted from spleen or lymph node cells, collected before intestinal transplant. The CDR3 DNA reads TGTGCCAGCAGCCTTGGACATTATAGCAATCAGCCCCAGCATTTT. This translates into CASSLGHYSNQPQHF.